Below, 27 T cell receptor beta chains from the same sample are listed, as sequenced in a study of cytotoxic CD8 clonotypes in ibrutinib-treated CLL. Libraries were prepared by immunoSEQ multiplex PCR; TCRdb keeps only in-frame clonotypes and omits some of them. Of some 150,000 clones detected, around three quarters appear once; the ten largest clones hold 10% to 15%. Material: PBMCs, obtained after 12 months of ibrutinib treatment. The receptors were gathered from a human donor with chronic lymphocytic leukemia.

This clone appeared a few times. V gene TRBV5-5 combines with J gene TRBJ2-7; D is ambiguous. V was cut by 4 bases and J by 0 bases, with 5 bases left in between. CDR3 length: 12 amino acids. The germline V gene has CDR1 SGHKS and CDR2 YYEKEE (reference sequence). The CDR3 loop reads CASSAYSYEQYF. CDR3 bases: TGTGCCAGCAGCGCTTACTCCTACGAGCAGTACTTC.

The V gene is TRBV4-3, the J gene TRBJ1-4, with unresolved D. Per the germline V gene, CDR1 is LGHNA and CDR2 is YSLEER. This CDR3 contains 17 residues. V lost 0 bases and J lost 0, with 11 bases in between. In nucleotides, the CDR3 is TGCGCCAGCAGCCAAGAATACTCAACAGCAACTAATGAAAAACTGTTTTTT. Protein sequence: CASSQEYSTATNEKLFF.

The V gene is TRBV27, the J gene TRBJ1-1; D is unclear. Germline-derived CDR1 and CDR2 are MNHEY and SMNVEV (reference sequence). Deletions cut 3 bases from V and 5 bases from J, with 7 bases between. This CDR3 comprises 12 residues. The CDR3 nucleotides are TGTGCCAGCAGTTTCCGAGGGACTGAAGCTTTCTTT. This codes for CASSFRGTEAFF.

This clone was observed once. The rearrangement links TRBV7-6 to TRBJ2-7; the D gene is possibly TRBD2 (5 bases). The germline CDR1 and CDR2 sequences are SGHVS and FNYEAQ. Trimming removed 5 bases from V and 0 bases from J, with 11 bases in between. The CDR3 runs to 14 residues. This chain's CDR3 is CASSPGVHSYEQYF. The CDR3, as DNA: TGTGCCAGCAGCCCCGGGGTGCACTCCTACGAGCAGTACTTC.

The chain uses TRBV6-5 and TRBJ2-7; 11 bases map to TRBD2. The CDR3 extends over 15 amino acids. Trimming took 0 bases from V and 4 from J; bases not matched to a gene: 2. Germline CDR1 and CDR2: MNHEY and SVGAGI. The CDR3: CASSYSLAGGYEQYF. In DNA, the CDR3 is TGTGCCAGCAGTTACTCGTTAGCGGGAGGGTACGAGCAGTACTTC.

V usage is TRBV28 and J usage is TRBJ2-1; D assignment may be TRBD1 or TRBD2 (5 bases each). Germline CDR1 and CDR2: MDHEN and SYDVKM. Deletions cut 3 bases from V and 7 bases from J, with 7 bases between. There are 12 residues in the CDR3. CDR3 in DNA: TGTGCCAGCAGTTTTTGGGGGAATGAGCAGTTCTTC. This sequence encodes CASSFWGNEQFF.

This chain links TRBV5-4 with TRBJ2-7; TRBD2 agrees at 10 bases. The trim removed 0 bases at V and 0 bases at J, leaving 6 bases unmatched. The germline gives CDR1 SGHNT, CDR2 YYREEE (reference sequence). The CDR3 contains 17 residues. Here the CDR3 DNA reads TGTGCCAGCAGCTTGGTTAAGCGGGAGGGCTTCTCCTACGAGCAGTACTTC. Translated: CASSLVKREGFSYEQYF.

V usage is TRBV6-1 and J usage is TRBJ1-1; possibly TRBD1 for D (5 bases). Germline V gives CDR1 MNHNS, CDR2 SASEGT. Trimming took 2 bases from V and 2 from J, leaving 9 bases between them. This CDR3 has 14 residues. The CDR3 nucleotides are TGTGCCAGCAGTGAATTGACAGTTAACACTGAAGCTTTCTTT. Residues: CASSELTVNTEAFF.

V is TRBV4-2 and J is TRBJ2-1; 8 nucleotides match TRBD2. CDR3 size: 17 residues. CDR1 is LGHNA, CDR2 YNFKEQ, per germline. J lost 3 bases, V lost 2 bases, and 9 bases had no gene match. Here the CDR3 reads CASSQPNSGVVYNEQFF. CDR3 nucleotide sequence: TGTGCCAGCAGCCAACCGAATAGCGGGGTTGTCTACAATGAGCAGTTCTTC.

V and J are TRBV5-6 and TRBJ1-2; TRBD1 aligns across 7 bases. This CDR3 comprises 13 residues. CDR1 is SGHDT, CDR2 YYEEEE, per germline. V was pared by 4 bases and J by 3 bases, with 3 bases of the junction left unmatched. The CDR3 protein is CASSKQGYYGYTF. As DNA, the CDR3 is TGTGCCAGCAGCAAACAGGGGTACTATGGCTACACCTTC.

The chain links TRBV10-3 to TRBJ2-7; 10 bases line up with TRBD1. The length of the CDR3 is 14 residues. CDR1 and CDR2 from the germline V gene are ENHRY and SYGVKD. V lost 4 bases, J lost 2 bases, and 2 bases stayed unmatched. This CDR3 is CAISGDRGPYEQYF. The CDR3 bases are TGTGCCATCAGTGGGGACAGGGGACCCTACGAGCAGTACTTC.

This clone has just one count. The rearrangement joins TRBV5-1 to TRBJ2-5; 7 bases fit TRBD2. V lost 0 bases and J lost 0; bases outside the gene matches: 11. CDR3 length equals 18 residues. CDR1 SGHRS and CDR2 YFSETQ come from the germline V gene. CDR3 sequence reads: CASSLGAGLGVNQETQYF. DNA of the CDR3: TGCGCCAGCAGCTTGGGAGCGGGGCTTGGTGTGAACCAAGAGACCCAGTACTTC. Based on the CDR3 plus reference TRBV5-1 and TRBJ2-5, the full variable domain is KAGVTQTPRYLIKTRGQQVTLSCSPISGHRSVSWYQQTPGQGLQFLFEYFSETQRNKGNFPGRFSGRQFSNSRSEMNVSTLELGDSALYLCASSLGAGLGVNQETQYFGPGTRLLVL.

The chain employs TRBV27 and TRBJ1-2; tentatively, D is TRBD1 (6 bases). Germline V gives CDR1 MNHEY, CDR2 SMNVEV (reference sequence). Trimming stripped 6 bases from V and 4 bases from J, with 21 bases between. The CDR3 runs to 16 residues. CDR3 DNA sequence: TGTGCCAGCAGCCGTAGCGGGAGGGGGATAGGCTATGGCTACACCTTC. Residues: CASSRSGRGIGYGYTF.

The count of this clone is one. In DNA, the CDR3 is TGTGCCAGCAGCTTAGGGCGGACTAGCAGTGGTGAGCAGTTCTTC. It specifies CASSLGRTSSGEQFF. This rearrangement joins TRBV7-9 to TRBJ2-1, with 8 bases lining up with TRBD2. The germline V gene encodes CDR1 SEHNR and CDR2 FQNEAQ (reference sequence). The CDR3 loop spans 15 amino acids. V shed 1 base and J 9 bases; nucleotides not matched to a gene: 8.

V gene TRBV28 combines with J gene TRBJ1-1; D call uncertain. The ends were cut back, 4 bases at V and 8 bases at J, with 17 bases in the middle. In germline, CDR1 is MDHEN, CDR2 SYDVKM. CDR3 length: 14 residues. The CDR3 sequence: CASSSQSGTLEAFF. The DNA of the CDR3 is TGTGCCAGCAGTTCCCAATCAGGAACTTTAGAAGCTTTCTTT.

The chain links TRBV4-2 to TRBJ2-4; 11 bases are a match to TRBD1. This CDR3 spans 16 amino acids. Per germline, CDR1 LGHNA and CDR2 YNFKEQ. V dropped 5 bases and J dropped 3; count of bases not matched to a gene: 6. CDR3 amino acids: CASSKSGTGGKNIQYF. DNA of the CDR3: TGTGCCAGCAGCAAGTCCGGGACAGGGGGCAAAAACATTCAGTACTTC.

The chain recombines TRBV13 with TRBJ2-3; D not certain. The CDR3 is made up of 14 amino acids. Between the trimmed V and J ends, which lost 4 bases and 0 bases, there was a span of 8 bases. Germline CDR1 reads PRHDT; CDR2 reads FYEKMQ (reference sequence). The CDR3 bases are TGTGCCAGCAGCTCCGCACGAAGCACAGATACGCAGTATTTT. It is translated as CASSSARSTDTQYF.

V gene TRBV13 combines with J gene TRBJ2-2; TRBD1 agrees at 9 bases. Trimming removed 0 bases from V and 8 bases from J; junction bases left unmatched: 28. Looked up from germline, CDR1 is PRHDT and CDR2 is FYEKMQ (reference sequence). The CDR3 consists of 23 residues. Here the CDR3 DNA reads TGTGCCAGCAGCTTAGGCAACCCCTGGCCTGGGACAGGGCTTTTTACCACGGCGGGGGAGCTGTTTTTT. Encoded protein: CASSLGNPWPGTGLFTTAGELFF.

This clone was observed a single time. This chain's CDR3 is CAISESRNSGTNEQFF. In DNA form, the CDR3 reads TGTGCCATCAGTGAGTCGAGGAATAGCGGGACCAATGAGCAGTTCTTC. J is TRBJ2-1 and V is TRBV10-3, with 8 bases identical to TRBD2. V was pared by 0 bases and J by 6 bases, with 7 bases of the junction left unmatched. This CDR3 has 16 residues. The germline V gene has CDR1 ENHRY and CDR2 SYGVKD.

This clone has ten or more counts. The chain employs TRBV28 and TRBJ2-7; tentatively, D is TRBD1 or TRBD2 (6 bases each). Trimming left V 7 bases short and J 1 base short, with 14 bases between. This CDR3 contains 14 residues. Looked up from germline, CDR1 is MDHEN and CDR2 is SYDVKM. The chain's CDR3 is CASTHTGTSYEQYF. The CDR3 DNA sequence: TGTGCCAGCACTCATACAGGGACTTCCTACGAGCAGTACTTC.

The chain joins TRBV30 to TRBJ2-7, with D perhaps being TRBD1 or TRBD2 (5 bases each). Germline V CDR1 and CDR2: GTSNPN, SVGIG (reference sequence). Trimming left V 2 bases short and J 9 bases short, with 11 bases between. This CDR3 has 11 amino acids. CDR3 DNA sequence: TGTGCCTGGAGTCAAAGGGACGGGCAGTACTTC. This sequence encodes CAWSQRDGQYF.

V gene TRBV19 combines with J gene TRBJ1-2; tentatively, D is TRBD1 (6 bases). CDR3 length: 16 residues. V shed 4 bases and J shed 4 bases, with 19 bases lying between them. Germline CDR1 and CDR2: LNHDA and SQIVND (reference sequence). The CDR3, as DNA: TGTGCCAGTAGTACACTAGGGGGGAACACCGTCTATGGCTACACCTTC. It translates to CASSTLGGNTVYGYTF.

V gene TRBV11-2 combines with J gene TRBJ2-1; 8 bases line up with TRBD2. With 1 base clipped from V and 2 bases from J, the junction kept 4 bases outside the gene matches. Germline V lookup: CDR1 SGHAT, CDR2 FQNNGV. This CDR3 region has 16 residues. This chain's CDR3 is CASSLAGGPPYNEQFF. The CDR3 nucleotides read TGTGCCAGCAGCTTAGCGGGAGGGCCTCCCTACAATGAGCAGTTCTTC.

The gene calls are TRBV13 and TRBJ2-5; TRBD2 aligns across 11 bases. The trim removed 0 bases at V and 5 bases at J, leaving 5 bases unmatched. From germline, CDR1 is PRHDT and CDR2 FYEKMQ (reference sequence). The CDR3 spans 16 residues. CDR3 DNA: TGTGCCAGCAGCTTAGGGACTAGCGGGGCCGCTGAGACCCAGTACTTC. Amino acids: CASSLGTSGAAETQYF.

The V and J genes are TRBV25-1 and TRBJ1-6, with 7 bases that match TRBD1. From germline, CDR1 is MGHDK and CDR2 SYGVNS. J lost 9 bases, V lost 6 bases, and 5 bases had no gene match. This CDR3 contains 13 residues. The CDR3 region has the DNA TGTGCCAGCAGAGGGACAGTAGTTTCACCCCTCCACTTT. Residues: CASRGTVVSPLHF.

The CDR3 region is CASRHGKGGGVNTGELFF. As DNA, the CDR3 is TGCGCCAGCAGACACGGAAAAGGCGGCGGGGTGAACACCGGGGAGCTGTTTTTT. This chain connects TRBV4-1 to TRBJ2-2; D might be TRBD2 (6 bases). Germline V CDR1 and CDR2: MGHRA, YSYEKL. V was trimmed by 6 bases and J by 1 base, leaving 21 bases between them. The CDR3 runs 18 residues.

The V call is TRBV19, the J call TRBJ1-5, with D perhaps matching TRBD1 (5 bases). Trimming removed 8 bases at V and 3 bases at J, with 8 bases between. Germline CDR1 is LNHDA and CDR2 is SQIVND (reference sequence). The CDR3 totals 12 residues. This CDR3 reads CASSDNNQPQHF. DNA for the CDR3: TGTGCCAGTTCGGACAACAATCAGCCCCAGCATTTT.